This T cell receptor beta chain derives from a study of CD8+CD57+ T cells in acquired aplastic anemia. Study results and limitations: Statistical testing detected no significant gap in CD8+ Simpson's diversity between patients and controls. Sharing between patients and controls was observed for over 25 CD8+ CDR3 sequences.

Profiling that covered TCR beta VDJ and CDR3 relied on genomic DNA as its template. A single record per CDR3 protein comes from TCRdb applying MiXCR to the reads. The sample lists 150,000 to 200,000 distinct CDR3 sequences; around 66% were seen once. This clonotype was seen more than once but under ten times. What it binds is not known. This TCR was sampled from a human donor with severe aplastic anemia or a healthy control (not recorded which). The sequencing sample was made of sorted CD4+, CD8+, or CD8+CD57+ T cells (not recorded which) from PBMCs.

The CDR3 DNA reads as TGTGCCAGCCTGAGGGACAGGAACACCGGGGAGCTGTTTTTT. Encoded protein: CASLRDRNTGELFF. The chain recombines TRBV27 with TRBJ2-2; 7 bases agree with TRBD1. Germline-derived CDR1 and CDR2 are MNHEY and SMNVEV (reference sequence). The ends lost 8 bases at V and 1 base at J; junction bases unmatched: 4. The CDR3 is 14 amino acids.